This TCR beta chain was obtained from a study of response to subunit inactivated influenza vaccine. Study-wide results and caveats: T cells newly recruited by each seasonal influenza vaccination are few, the authors suggested.

This clonotype was found a few times. Its antigen is unknown. Germline V gene sequence: CDR1 SGHTA, CDR2 FQGTGA. V gave up 3 bases and J gave up 1 base, with 10 bases separating them. This CDR3 spans 16 amino acids. MiXCR was run by TCRdb on the RT-PCR reads, yielding one entry per CDR3 protein. The sample carries about 650,000 distinct CDR3 sequences, approximately 14% recorded once. The rearrangement links TRBV7-3 to TRBJ2-6; D is unresolved. This specimen consisted of PBMCs from blood, obtained around 15 days before vaccination. This clonotype was obtained from a man aged 45-65 years who received an inactivated influenza vaccine. In DNA form, the CDR3 reads TGTGCCAGCAGCTTTACCCAGGTGTCTGGGGCCAACGTCCTGACTTTC. Translated: CASSFTQVSGANVLTF.